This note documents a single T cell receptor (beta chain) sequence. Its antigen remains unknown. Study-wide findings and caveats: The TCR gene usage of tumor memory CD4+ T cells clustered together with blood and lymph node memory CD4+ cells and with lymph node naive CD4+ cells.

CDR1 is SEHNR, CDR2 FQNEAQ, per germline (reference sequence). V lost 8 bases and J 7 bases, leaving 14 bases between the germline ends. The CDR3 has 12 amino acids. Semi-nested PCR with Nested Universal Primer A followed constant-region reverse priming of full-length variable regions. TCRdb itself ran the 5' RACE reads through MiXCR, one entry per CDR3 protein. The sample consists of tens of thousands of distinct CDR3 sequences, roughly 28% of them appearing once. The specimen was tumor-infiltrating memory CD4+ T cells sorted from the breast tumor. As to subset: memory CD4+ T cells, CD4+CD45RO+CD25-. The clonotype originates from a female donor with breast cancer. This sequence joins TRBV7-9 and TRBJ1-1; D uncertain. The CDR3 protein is CASSRIIGEAFF. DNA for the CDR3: TGTGCCAGCTCAAGGATCATTGGTGAAGCTTTCTTT.